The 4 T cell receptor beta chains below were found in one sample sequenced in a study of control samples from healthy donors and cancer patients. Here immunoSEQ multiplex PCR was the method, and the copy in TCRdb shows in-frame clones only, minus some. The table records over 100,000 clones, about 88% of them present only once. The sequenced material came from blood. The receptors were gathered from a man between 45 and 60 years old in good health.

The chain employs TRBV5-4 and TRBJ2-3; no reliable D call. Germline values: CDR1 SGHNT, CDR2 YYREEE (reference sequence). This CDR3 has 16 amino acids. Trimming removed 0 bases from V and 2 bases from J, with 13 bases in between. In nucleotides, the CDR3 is TGTGCCAGCAGCTTGGCCGTTCTCGCAGACACAGATACGCAGTATTTT. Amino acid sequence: CASSLAVLADTDTQYF.

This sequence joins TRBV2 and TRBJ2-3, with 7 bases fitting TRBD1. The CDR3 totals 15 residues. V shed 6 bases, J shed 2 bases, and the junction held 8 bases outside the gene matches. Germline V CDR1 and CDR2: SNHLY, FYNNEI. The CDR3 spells CASSPTGTDTDTQYF. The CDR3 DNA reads TGTGCCAGCAGCCCGACAGGGACAGACACAGATACGCAGTATTTT.

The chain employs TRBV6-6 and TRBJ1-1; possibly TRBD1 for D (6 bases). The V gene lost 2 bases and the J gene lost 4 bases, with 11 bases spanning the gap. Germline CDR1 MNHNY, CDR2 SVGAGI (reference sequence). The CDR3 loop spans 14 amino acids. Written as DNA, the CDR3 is TGTGCCAGCAGTTACATGGGGGGGCTCACTGAAGCTTTCTTT. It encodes CASSYMGGLTEAFF.

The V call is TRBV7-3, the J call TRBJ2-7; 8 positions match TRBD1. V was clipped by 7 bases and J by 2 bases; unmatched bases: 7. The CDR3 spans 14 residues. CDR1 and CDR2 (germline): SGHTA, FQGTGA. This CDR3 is CASTPGQATYEQYF. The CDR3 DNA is TGTGCCAGCACCCCGGGACAGGCCACCTACGAGCAGTACTTC.